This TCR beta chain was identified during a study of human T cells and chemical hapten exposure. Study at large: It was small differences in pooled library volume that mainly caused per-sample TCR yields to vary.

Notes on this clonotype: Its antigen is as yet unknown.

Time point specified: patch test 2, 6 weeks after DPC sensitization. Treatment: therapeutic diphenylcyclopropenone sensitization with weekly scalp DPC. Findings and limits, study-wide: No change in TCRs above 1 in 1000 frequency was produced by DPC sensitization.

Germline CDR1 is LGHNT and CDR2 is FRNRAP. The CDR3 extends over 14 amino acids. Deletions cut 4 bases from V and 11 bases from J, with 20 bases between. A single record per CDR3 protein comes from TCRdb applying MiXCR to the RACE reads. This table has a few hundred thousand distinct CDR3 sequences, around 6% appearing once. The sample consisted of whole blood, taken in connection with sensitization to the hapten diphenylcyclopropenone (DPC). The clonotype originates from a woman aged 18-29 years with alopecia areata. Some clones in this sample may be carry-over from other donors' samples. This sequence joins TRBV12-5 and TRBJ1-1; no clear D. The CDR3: CASGSPPMRQEAFF. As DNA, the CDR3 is TGTGCTAGTGGTTCTCCCCCAATGAGGCAGGAGGCTTTCTTT. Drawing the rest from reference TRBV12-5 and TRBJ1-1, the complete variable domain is DARVTQTPRHKVTEMGQEVTMRCQPILGHNTVFWYRQTMMQGLELLAYFRNRAPLDDSGMPKDRFSAEMPDATLATLKIQPSEPRDSAVYFCASGSPPMRQEAFFGQGTRLTVV.